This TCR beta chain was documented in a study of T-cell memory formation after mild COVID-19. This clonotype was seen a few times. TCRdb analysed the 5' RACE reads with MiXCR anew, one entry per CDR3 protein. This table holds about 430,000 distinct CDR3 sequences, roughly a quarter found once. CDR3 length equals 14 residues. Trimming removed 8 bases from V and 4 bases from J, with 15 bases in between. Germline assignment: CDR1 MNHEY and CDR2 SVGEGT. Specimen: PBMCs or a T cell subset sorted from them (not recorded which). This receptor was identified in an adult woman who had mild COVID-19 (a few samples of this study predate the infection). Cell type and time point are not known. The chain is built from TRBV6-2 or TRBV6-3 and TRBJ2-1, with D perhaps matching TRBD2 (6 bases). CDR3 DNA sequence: TGTGCCAGCGCCTTCGGGGGAAGGTACAATGAGCAGTTCTTC. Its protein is CASAFGGRYNEQFF.